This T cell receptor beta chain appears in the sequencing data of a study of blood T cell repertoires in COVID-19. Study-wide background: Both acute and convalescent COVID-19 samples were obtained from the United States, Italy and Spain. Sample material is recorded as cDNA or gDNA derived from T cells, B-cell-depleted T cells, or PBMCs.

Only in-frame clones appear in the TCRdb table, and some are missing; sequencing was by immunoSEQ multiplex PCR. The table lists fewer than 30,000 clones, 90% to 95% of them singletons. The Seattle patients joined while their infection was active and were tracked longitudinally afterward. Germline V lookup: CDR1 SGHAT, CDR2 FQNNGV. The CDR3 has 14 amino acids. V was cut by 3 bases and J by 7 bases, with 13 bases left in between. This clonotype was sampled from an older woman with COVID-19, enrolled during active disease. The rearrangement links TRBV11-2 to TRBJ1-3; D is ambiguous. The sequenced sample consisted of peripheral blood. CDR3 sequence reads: CASSLAMRPNTIYF. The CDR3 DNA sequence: TGTGCCAGCAGCTTGGCAATGAGGCCGAACACCATATATTTT.